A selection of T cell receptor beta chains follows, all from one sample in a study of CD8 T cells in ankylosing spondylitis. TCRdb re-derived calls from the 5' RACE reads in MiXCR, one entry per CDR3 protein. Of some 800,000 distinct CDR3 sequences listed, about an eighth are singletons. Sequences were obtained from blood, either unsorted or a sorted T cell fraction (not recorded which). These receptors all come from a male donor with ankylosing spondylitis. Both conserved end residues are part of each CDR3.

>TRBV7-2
CASSLGSGLNQPQHF
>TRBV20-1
CSAPPLGGEYGYTF
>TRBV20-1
CSARPWTGLYNEQFF
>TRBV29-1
CSGRGGADTQYF
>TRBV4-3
CASSQDAGTNTEAFF
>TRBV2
CASSGAYRNQPQHF
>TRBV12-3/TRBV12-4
CASSSKGGGLDLEAFF
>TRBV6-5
CASSYSQSSGNTIYF
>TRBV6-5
CASSPGGFGTIYF
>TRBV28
CASSLTGRGTYEQYF
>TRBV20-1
CSARAGATDTQYF
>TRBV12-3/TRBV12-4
CASSTLDWSTYSGNTIYF
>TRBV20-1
CSASRGPDQPQHF
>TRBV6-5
CASSSDRGRPDTQYF
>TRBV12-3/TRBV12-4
CTSRGRGTYEQYF
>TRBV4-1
CASSHPLAGGRNEQFF
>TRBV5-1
CASSLGPVSRATGYTF
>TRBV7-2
CASSLTSGGHNEQFF
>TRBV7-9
CASSLRAGEGDTQYF
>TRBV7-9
CASSKQQNTEAFF
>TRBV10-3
CAISDPRTSGTYTDTQYF
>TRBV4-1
CASSQVVQGPYEQYF
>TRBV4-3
CASSQDLRRDREEKLFF
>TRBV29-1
CSVESGAGNTIYF
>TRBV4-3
CASSQEGGSTQYF
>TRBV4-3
CASSQEPRGETQYF
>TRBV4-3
CASSQGFGNEQFF
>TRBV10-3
CATGTVNTEAFF
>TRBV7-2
CASSLQGAWGSPLHF
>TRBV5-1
CASSLGLAGTFSYNEQFF
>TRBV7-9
CASSLLGGYSPLHF
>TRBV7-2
CASSLELRGVFRAFF
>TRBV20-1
CSARRDVYEQYF
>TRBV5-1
CASSFSGRMNTEAFF
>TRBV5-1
CASSHGQGARQAFF
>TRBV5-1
CASSLTTGRAPGNEQFF
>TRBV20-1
CSARPWGESTGELFF
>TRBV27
CASSSKGLAGGPDYNEQFF
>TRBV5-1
CASSRRGREGHGETQYF
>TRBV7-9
CASSYGQGALQPQHF
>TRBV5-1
CASSRQGAVQETQYF
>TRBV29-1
CSVVGPGGTEAFF
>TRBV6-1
CASTRGSKGEAFF
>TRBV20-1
CSARSPGTRTYNEQFF
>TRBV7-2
CASSPLWSVAYEQYF
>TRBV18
CASSPLASGTYNEQFF
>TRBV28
CASRVGQNYGYTF
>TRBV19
CASGGQGDSPLHF
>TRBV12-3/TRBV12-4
CASSPIDRGKGGYTF
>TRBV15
CATSPQRPSAGELFF